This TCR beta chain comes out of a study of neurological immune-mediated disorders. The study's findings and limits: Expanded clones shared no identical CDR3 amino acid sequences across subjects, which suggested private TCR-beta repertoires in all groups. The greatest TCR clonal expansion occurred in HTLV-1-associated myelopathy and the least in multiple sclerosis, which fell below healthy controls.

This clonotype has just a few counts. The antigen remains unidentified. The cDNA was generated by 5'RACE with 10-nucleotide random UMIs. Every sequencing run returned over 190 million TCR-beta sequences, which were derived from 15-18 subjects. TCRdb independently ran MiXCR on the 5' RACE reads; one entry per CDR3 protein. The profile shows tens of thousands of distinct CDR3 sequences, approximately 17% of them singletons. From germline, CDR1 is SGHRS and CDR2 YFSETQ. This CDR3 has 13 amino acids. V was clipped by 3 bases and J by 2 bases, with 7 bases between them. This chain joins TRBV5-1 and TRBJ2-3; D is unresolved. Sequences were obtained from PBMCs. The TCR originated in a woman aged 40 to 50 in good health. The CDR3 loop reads CASSSPNTDTQYF. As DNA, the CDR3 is TGCGCCAGCAGCTCTCCGAACACAGATACGCAGTATTTT. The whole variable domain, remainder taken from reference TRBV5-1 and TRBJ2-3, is KAGVTQTPRYLIKTRGQQVTLSCSPISGHRSVSWYQQTPGQGLQFLFEYFSETQRNKGNFPGRFSGRQFSNSRSEMNVSTLELGDSALYLCASSSPNTDTQYFGPGTRLTVL.